The rows below give T cell receptor beta chains drawn from one sample of a study of blood T cell repertoires in COVID-19. Some clones are missing from TCRdb's copy, which holds only in-frame ones; the method was immunoSEQ multiplex PCR. The table has 62,000 or so clones, about 82% seen once. Source material: PBMCs or T cells enriched from blood (not recorded which). These receptors were obtained from a woman aged 35 to 49 with acute COVID-19. Both conserved end residues are part of each CDR3. The order of the fields is D gene, clone size, V gene, J gene, CDR3 protein, CDR3 DNA. The D gene is left open where the match is weak. Only some rows state a clone size, as once, few, many or a class for expanded clones.

TRBD2	.	TRBV27	TRBJ2-5	CASSLLAGEETQYF	TGTGCCAGCAGTTTACTAGCGGGGGAAGAGACCCAGTACTTC
.	.	TRBV27	TRBJ2-3	CASRFYSVSDTQYF	TGTGCCAGCAGATTTTATTCGGTGTCAGATACGCAGTATTTT
TRBD1	.	TRBV7-9	TRBJ2-5	CASSSGTGLETQYF	TGTGCCAGCAGCTCCGGGACAGGGCTCGAGACCCAGTACTTC
TRBD1	.	TRBV3-1/TRBV3-2	TRBJ1-4	CASSQVRQGEYYIEKLFF	TGTGCCAGCAGCCAAGTTCGACAGGGTGAATACTATATTGAAAAACTGTTTTTT
.	.	TRBV29-1	TRBJ1-6	CSVRTASESPLHF	TGCAGCGTGAGGACAGCTAGTGAATCACCCCTCCACTTT
.	.	TRBV6-5	TRBJ2-3	CASSYGGGHTDTQYF	TGTGCCAGCAGTTACGGGGGGGGGCACACAGATACGCAGTATTTT
TRBD2	.	TRBV28	TRBJ2-3	CASRISGNTDTQYF	TGTGCCAGCAGAATTAGCGGGAACACAGATACGCAGTATTTT
.	.	TRBV28	TRBJ2-3	CASRIGQDTDTQYF	TGTGCCAGTAGGATTGGGCAGGACACAGATACGCAGTATTTT
.	.	TRBV29-1	TRBJ2-1	CSEKLSSYNEQFF	TGCAGCGAGAAGCTGAGCTCCTACAATGAGCAGTTCTTC
TRBD2	.	TRBV3-1/TRBV3-2	TRBJ2-5	CASSKGFTSEMYEAQYF	TGTGCCAGCAGCAAAGGGTTTACTAGCGAGATGTATGAGGCCCAGTACTTC
TRBD1	.	TRBV11-3	TRBJ1-3	CASSDGTDSGNTIYF	TGTGCCAGCAGCGACGGGACAGACTCTGGAAACACCATATATTTT
.	.	TRBV5-1	TRBJ2-1	CASSLEPNPNGEQFF	TGCGCCAGCAGCTTGGAGCCAAATCCCAACGGTGAGCAGTTCTTC
.	.	TRBV5-1	TRBJ1-4	CASSRRGTDVNEKLFF	TGCGCCAGCAGCCGGCGGGGCACGGATGTGAATGAAAAACTGTTTTTT
.	.	TRBV7-9	TRBJ1-6	CASSPSGGVSSYNSPLHF	TGTGCCAGCAGCCCTTCGGGGGGGGTCAGCTCCTATAATTCACCCCTCCACTTT
TRBD2	.	TRBV6-5	TRBJ2-1	CATSHQASGGNEQFF	TGTGCCACATCACACCAGGCTAGCGGGGGTAATGAGCAGTTCTTC
TRBD1	.	TRBV10-3	TRBJ1-1	CAISEGTGIENTEAFF	TGTGCCATCAGTGAAGGGACAGGGATCGAGAACACTGAAGCTTTCTTT
.	.	TRBV5-1	TRBJ1-5	CASSFGDANQPQHF	TGCGCCAGCAGCTTCGGGGATGCCAATCAGCCCCAGCATTTT
TRBD1	.	TRBV6-4	TRBJ2-2	CATGQGVDTGELFF	TGTGCCACGGGACAGGGGGTTGACACCGGGGAGCTGTTTTTT
.	.	TRBV5-4	TRBJ1-1	CASRRPDGGENTEAFF	TGTGCCAGCAGACGACCCGACGGGGGGGAGAACACTGAAGCTTTCTTT
TRBD1	.	TRBV3-1/TRBV3-2	TRBJ2-2	CASSPGTGFTGELFF	TGTGCCAGCAGCCCTGGGACAGGGTTCACCGGGGAGCTGTTTTTT
.	.	TRBV29-1	TRBJ1-1	CSARQVLLAEAFF	TGCAGCGCCCGACAGGTCTTGCTCGCTGAAGCTTTCTTT
.	.	TRBV27	TRBJ2-5	CASSPSSYQETQYF	TGTGCCAGCAGTCCCTCTTCTTACCAAGAGACCCAGTACTTC
TRBD2	.	TRBV7-6	TRBJ2-1	CASSLATSGSRNEQFF	TGTGCCAGCAGCTTAGCCACTAGCGGGAGTCGGAATGAGCAGTTCTTC
.	.	TRBV24-1	TRBJ1-1	CATSRERGEAFF	TGTGCCACCAGTCGGGAGCGGGGTGAAGCTTTCTTT
.	once	TRBV28	TRBJ2-5	CASSPKGVGETQYF	TGTGCCAGCAGTCCCAAAGGGGTCGGGGAGACCCAGTACTTC
.	.	TRBV9	TRBJ1-3	CASSVGQFSGNTIYF	TGTGCCAGCAGCGTAGGACAGTTCTCTGGAAACACCATATATTTT
TRBD2	.	TRBV10-1	TRBJ2-1	CASSEAGLGNEQFF	TGCGCCAGCAGTGAAGCGGGACTAGGCAATGAGCAGTTCTTC
TRBD1	.	TRBV12-3/TRBV12-4	TRBJ1-1	CASRDRNQFEAFF	TGTGCCAGCAGGGACAGGAATCAGTTTGAAGCTTTCTTT
.	.	TRBV14	TRBJ2-1	CASSQDQRAYNEQFF	TGTGCCAGCAGCCAAGATCAGAGGGCCTACAATGAGCAGTTCTTC
TRBD2	.	TRBV7-6	TRBJ2-1	CASSFRAGSYNEQFF	TGTGCCAGCAGCTTCCGAGCGGGATCCTACAATGAGCAGTTCTTC
.	.	TRBV27	TRBJ2-1	CASSLQVFSEQFF	TGTGCCAGCAGTTTACAGGTCTTCAGTGAGCAGTTCTTC
TRBD2	.	TRBV6-5	TRBJ2-3	CAATGLAGPGTQYF	TGTGCCGCTACCGGACTAGCGGGGCCCGGTACGCAGTATTTT
TRBD2	.	TRBV3-1/TRBV3-2	TRBJ2-2	CASSQLREATGELFF	TGTGCCAGCAGCCAACTTCGGGAGGCCACCGGGGAGCTGTTTTTT
TRBD1	few	TRBV24-1	TRBJ1-5	CATSAQGEYQPQHF	TGTGCCACCAGTGCTCAGGGGGAGTATCAGCCCCAGCATTTT
TRBD2	.	TRBV5-1	TRBJ2-1	CASSQPMTGGTQRTYNEQFF	TGCGCCAGCAGCCAACCTATGACGGGGGGGACACAGAGGACCTACAATGAGCAGTTCTTC
TRBD2	.	TRBV27	TRBJ2-5	CASGEGQETQYF	TGTGCCAGTGGGGAGGGGCAAGAGACCCAGTACTTC
.	.	TRBV7-8	TRBJ1-5	CASSFQSNQPQHF	TGTGCCAGCAGCTTTCAGTCTAATCAGCCCCAGCATTTT
.	.	TRBV29-1	TRBJ1-2	CSVVRGPGSYGYTF	TGCAGCGTTGTGCGGGGGCCCGGAAGCTATGGCTACACCTTC
.	.	TRBV6-4	TRBJ1-5	CASSATSDQPQHF	TGTGCCAGCAGCGCCACATCCGATCAGCCCCAGCATTTT
TRBD1	.	TRBV28	TRBJ2-7	CASSPRDRNYEQYF	TGTGCCAGCAGTCCCCGGGACAGAAACTACGAGCAGTACTTC
TRBD1	.	TRBV24-1	TRBJ2-2	CATSDSQTGTGTGELFF	TGTGCCACCAGTGATTCCCAGACAGGGACGGGCACCGGGGAGCTGTTTTTT
.	.	TRBV6-1	TRBJ2-2	CASSEARAGELFF	TGTGCCAGCAGTGAAGCGCGGGCCGGGGAGCTGTTTTTT
TRBD1	.	TRBV27	TRBJ1-2	CASSTQGALPYGYTF	TGTGCCAGCAGCACACAGGGGGCGCTCCCCTATGGCTACACCTTC
TRBD1	.	TRBV13	TRBJ2-7	CASSLDRGTHEQYF	TGTGCCAGCAGCTTAGACAGGGGTACCCACGAGCAGTACTTC
TRBD1	.	TRBV11-2	TRBJ2-7	CASSLGQPPYEQYF	TGTGCCAGCAGCTTGGGACAGCCTCCCTACGAGCAGTACTTC
.	.	TRBV11-2	TRBJ2-1	CASRSLRNEQFF	TGTGCCAGCAGGTCCCTTCGCAATGAGCAGTTCTTC
TRBD2	.	TRBV28	TRBJ2-4	CASSFQREARNIQYF	TGTGCCAGCAGTTTCCAGCGGGAGGCCCGTAACATTCAGTACTTC
.	.	TRBV5-4	TRBJ2-1	CASSLGLGTDNEQFF	TGTGCCAGCAGCTTGGGTTTGGGGACTGACAATGAGCAGTTCTTC
TRBD1	.	TRBV19	TRBJ2-4	CASSISDRGIQYF	TGTGCCAGTAGTATAAGCGACAGGGGCATTCAGTACTTC
.	.	TRBV5-5	TRBJ1-3	CASSLLSGPSGNTIYF	TGTGCCAGCAGCTTGTTGTCAGGCCCCTCTGGAAACACCATATATTTT
TRBD1	.	TRBV5-1	TRBJ2-5	CASSATGGEFRETQYF	TGCGCCAGCAGCGCGACAGGGGGCGAGTTCCGAGAGACCCAGTACTTC
TRBD1	once	TRBV6-5	TRBJ1-5	CASRRDRVGNQPQHF	TGTGCCAGCAGACGGGACAGGGTCGGCAATCAGCCCCAGCATTTT
TRBD1	.	TRBV12-3/TRBV12-4	TRBJ1-1	CASSWTGNTEAFF	TGTGCCAGCAGTTGGACAGGTAATACTGAAGCTTTCTTT